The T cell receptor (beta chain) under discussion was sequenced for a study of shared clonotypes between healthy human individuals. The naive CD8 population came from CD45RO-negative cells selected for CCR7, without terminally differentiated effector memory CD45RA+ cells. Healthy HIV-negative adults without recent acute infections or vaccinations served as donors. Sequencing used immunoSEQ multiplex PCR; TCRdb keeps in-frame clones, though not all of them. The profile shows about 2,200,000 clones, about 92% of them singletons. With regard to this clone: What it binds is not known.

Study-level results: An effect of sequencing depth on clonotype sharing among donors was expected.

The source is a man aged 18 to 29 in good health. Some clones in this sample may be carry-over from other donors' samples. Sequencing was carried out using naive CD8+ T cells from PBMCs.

The CDR3 loop reads CASSPAIKSTDTQYF. In DNA, the CDR3 is TGTGCCAGCTCACCAGCGATTAAGAGCACAGATACGCAGTATTTT. This chain uses TRBV18 with TRBJ2-3; D is unclear. The ends were cut back, 2 bases at V and 0 bases at J, with 9 bases in the middle. This CDR3 has 15 residues. Per the germline V gene, CDR1 is KGHSH and CDR2 is LQKENI.